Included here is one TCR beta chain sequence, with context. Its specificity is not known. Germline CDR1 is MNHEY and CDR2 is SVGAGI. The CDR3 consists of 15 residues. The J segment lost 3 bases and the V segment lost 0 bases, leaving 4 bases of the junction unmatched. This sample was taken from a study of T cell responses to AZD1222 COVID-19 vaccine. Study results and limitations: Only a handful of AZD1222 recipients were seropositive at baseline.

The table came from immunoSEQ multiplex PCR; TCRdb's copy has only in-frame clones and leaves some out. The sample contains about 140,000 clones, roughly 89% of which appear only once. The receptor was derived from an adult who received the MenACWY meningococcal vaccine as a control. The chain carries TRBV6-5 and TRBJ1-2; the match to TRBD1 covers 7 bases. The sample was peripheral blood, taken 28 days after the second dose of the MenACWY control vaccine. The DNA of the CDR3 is TGTGCCAGCAGTTACTCCTTCGGACAGGACTATGGCTACACCTTC. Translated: CASSYSFGQDYGYTF.